This T cell receptor beta chain appears in the sequencing data of a study of CD8 T cells in ankylosing spondylitis. General study findings and limits: What seemed typical of ankylosing spondylitis blood was a TCR beta motif built from eight highly homologous variants.

There are 11 residues in the CDR3. V was pared by 4 bases and J by 7 bases, with 7 bases between. Germline V gene sequence: CDR1 SEHNR, CDR2 FQNEAQ (reference sequence). The table lists this clonotype with many counts. Its target is not known. Using its own MiXCR run on the 5' RACE reads, TCRdb lists one record per CDR3 protein. The repertoire holds 700,000 to 850,000 distinct CDR3 sequences, 12% seen once, with around 0.51% in the top ten. Specimen: blood, either unsorted or a sorted T cell fraction (not recorded which). The receptor was isolated from a male donor with ankylosing spondylitis. The V gene is TRBV7-9, the J gene TRBJ1-1; D unclear. The CDR3 nucleotides read TGTGCCAGCAGCTCAATATATGAAGCTTTCTTT. It encodes CASSSIYEAFF.